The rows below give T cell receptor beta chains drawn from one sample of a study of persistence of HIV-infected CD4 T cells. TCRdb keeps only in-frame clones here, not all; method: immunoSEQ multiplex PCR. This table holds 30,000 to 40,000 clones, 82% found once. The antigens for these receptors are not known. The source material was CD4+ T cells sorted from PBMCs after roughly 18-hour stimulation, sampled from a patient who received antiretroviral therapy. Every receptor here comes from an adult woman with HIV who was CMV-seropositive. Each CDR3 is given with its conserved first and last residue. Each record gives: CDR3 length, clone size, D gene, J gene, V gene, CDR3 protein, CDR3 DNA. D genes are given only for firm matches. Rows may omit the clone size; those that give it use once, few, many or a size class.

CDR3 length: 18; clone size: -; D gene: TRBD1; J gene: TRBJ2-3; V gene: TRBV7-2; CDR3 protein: CASSLVSGTGTSTDTQYF; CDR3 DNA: TGTGCCAGCAGCTTAGTTTCCGGGACAGGGACTTCCACAGATACGCAGTATTTT
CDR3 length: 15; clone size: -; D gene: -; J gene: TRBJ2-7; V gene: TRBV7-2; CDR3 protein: CASRPAGAPSGEQYF; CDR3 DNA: TGTGCCAGCAGACCTGCGGGGGCGCCCTCGGGGGAGCAGTACTTC
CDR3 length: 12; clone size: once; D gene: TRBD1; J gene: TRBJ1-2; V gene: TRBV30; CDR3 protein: CAWSVAGGRYTF; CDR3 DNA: TGTGCCTGGAGTGTCGCAGGGGGCCGCTACACCTTC
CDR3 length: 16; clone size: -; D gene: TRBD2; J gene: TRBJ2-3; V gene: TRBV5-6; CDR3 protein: CASSFRLAGSTDTQYF; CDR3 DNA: TGTGCCAGCAGCTTTCGACTAGCGGGCAGCACAGATACGCAGTATTTT
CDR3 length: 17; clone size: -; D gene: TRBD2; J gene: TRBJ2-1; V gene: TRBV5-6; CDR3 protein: CASVRLAGRFGYNEQFF; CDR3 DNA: TGTGCCAGCGTGAGACTAGCGGGGCGTTTCGGGTACAATGAGCAGTTCTTC
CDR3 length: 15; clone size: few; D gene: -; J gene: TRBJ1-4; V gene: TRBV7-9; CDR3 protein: CASSFGQATNEKLFF; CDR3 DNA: TGTGCCAGCAGCTTCGGACAAGCAACTAATGAAAAACTGTTTTTT
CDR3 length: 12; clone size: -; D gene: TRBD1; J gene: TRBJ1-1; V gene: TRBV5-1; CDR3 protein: CASQGGNTEAFF; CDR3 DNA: TGCGCCAGCCAGGGGGGGAACACTGAAGCTTTCTTT
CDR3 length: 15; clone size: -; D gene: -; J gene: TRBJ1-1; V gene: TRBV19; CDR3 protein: CASGVAGKAGTEAFF; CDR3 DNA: TGTGCCAGTGGGGTGGCGGGGAAGGCGGGTACTGAAGCTTTCTTT
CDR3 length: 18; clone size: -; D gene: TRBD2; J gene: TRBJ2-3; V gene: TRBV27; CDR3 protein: CASSRTQSLAALTDTQYF; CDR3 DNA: TGTGCCAGCAGCCGAACCCAATCACTAGCGGCGCTCACAGATACGCAGTATTTT
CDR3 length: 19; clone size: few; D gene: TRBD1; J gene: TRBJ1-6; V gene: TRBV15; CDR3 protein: CATSNRLSAHRDRVSPLHF; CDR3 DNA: TGTGCCACCAGCAACCGCCTTTCGGCACATCGGGACAGGGTCTCACCCCTCCACTTT
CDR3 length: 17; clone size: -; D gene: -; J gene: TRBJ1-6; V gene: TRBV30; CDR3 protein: CAWSAGPPRNYNSPLHF; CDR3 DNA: TGTGCCTGGAGTGCAGGGCCTCCTCGAAATTATAATTCACCCCTCCACTTT
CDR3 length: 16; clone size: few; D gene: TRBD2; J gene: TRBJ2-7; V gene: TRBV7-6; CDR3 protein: CASSLEASGRGNEQYF; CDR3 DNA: TGTGCCAGCAGCCTCGAGGCGAGCGGGAGAGGGAACGAGCAGTACTTC
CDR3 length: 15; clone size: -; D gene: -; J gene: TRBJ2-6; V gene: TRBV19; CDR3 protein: CATGPPGSMANVLTF; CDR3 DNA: TGTGCCACGGGACCGCCCGGTTCTATGGCCAACGTCCTGACTTTC
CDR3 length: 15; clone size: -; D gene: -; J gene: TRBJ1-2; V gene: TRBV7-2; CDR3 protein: CASSFSARPVSGYTF; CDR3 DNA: TGTGCCAGCAGCTTTTCTGCTAGGCCCGTCAGTGGCTACACCTTC
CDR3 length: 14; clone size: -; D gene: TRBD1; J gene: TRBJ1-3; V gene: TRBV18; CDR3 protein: CASSPDRVGNTIYF; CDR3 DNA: TGTGCCAGCTCACCTGACAGGGTTGGAAACACCATATATTTT
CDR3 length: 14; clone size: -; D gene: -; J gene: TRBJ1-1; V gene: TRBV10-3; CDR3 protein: CAISEFGTNTEAFF; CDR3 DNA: TGTGCCATCAGTGAGTTCGGGACGAACACTGAAGCTTTCTTT
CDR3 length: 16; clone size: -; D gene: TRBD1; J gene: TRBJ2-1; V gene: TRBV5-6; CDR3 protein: CASSLAGTGSHNEQFF; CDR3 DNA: TGTGCCAGCAGCTTGGCCGGGACAGGGTCCCACAATGAGCAGTTCTTC
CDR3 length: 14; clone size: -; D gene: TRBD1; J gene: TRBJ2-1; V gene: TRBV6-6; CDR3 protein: CASRPGTGGNEQFF; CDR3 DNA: TGTGCCAGCAGACCCGGGACAGGGGGCAATGAGCAGTTCTTC
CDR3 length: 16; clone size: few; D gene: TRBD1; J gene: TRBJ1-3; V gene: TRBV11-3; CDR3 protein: CASSFPGQGGRNTIYF; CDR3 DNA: TGTGCCAGCAGCTTCCCCGGACAGGGTGGAAGAAACACCATATATTTT
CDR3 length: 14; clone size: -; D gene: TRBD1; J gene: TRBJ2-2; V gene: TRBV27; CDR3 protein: CASRPDRGTGELFF; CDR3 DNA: TGTGCCAGCAGACCGGACAGGGGCACCGGGGAGCTGTTTTTT
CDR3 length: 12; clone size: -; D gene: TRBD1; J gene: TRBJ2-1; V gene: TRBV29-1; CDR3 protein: CSVVTGFNEQFF; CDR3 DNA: TGCAGCGTCGTGACAGGGTTCAATGAGCAGTTCTTC
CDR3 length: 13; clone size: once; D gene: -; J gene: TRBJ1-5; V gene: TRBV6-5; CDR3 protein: CASSYSLNQPQHF; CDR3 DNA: TGTGCCAGCAGTTACAGTCTAAATCAGCCCCAGCATTTT
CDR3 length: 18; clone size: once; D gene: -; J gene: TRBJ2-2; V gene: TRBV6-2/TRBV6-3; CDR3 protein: CASSRYRVGGKRTGELFF; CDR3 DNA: TGTGCCAGCAGTAGATATCGGGTTGGGGGGAAGAGGACCGGGGAGCTGTTTTTT
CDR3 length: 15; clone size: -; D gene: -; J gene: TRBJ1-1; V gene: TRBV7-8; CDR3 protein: CASSLARGLGTEAFF; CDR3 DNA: TGTGCCAGCAGCTTAGCGCGGGGTTTGGGGACTGAAGCTTTCTTT
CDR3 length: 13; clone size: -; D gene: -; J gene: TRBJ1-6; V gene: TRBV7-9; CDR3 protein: CASSPLINSPLHF; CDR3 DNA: TGTGCCAGCAGCCCACTGATAAATTCACCCCTCCACTTT
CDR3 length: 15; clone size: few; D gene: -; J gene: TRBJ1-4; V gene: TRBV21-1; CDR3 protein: CASSPDIGTEEKLFF; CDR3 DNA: TGTGCCAGCAGCCCAGACATTGGGACCGAAGAAAAACTGTTTTTT
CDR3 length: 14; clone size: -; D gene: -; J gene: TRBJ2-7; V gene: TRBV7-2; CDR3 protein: CASSFGGASYEQYF; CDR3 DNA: TGTGCCAGCAGCTTCGGAGGGGCCTCCTACGAGCAGTACTTC
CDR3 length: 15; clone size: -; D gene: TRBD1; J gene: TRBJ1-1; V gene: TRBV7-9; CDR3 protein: CASSSRTGYQTEAFF; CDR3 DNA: TGTGCCAGCAGCTCCCGGACAGGGTATCAAACTGAAGCTTTCTTT
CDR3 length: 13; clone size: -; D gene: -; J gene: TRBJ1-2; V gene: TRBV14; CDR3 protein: CASSQGAGYGYTF; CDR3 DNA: TGTGCCAGCAGCCAGGGGGCCGGCTATGGCTACACCTTC
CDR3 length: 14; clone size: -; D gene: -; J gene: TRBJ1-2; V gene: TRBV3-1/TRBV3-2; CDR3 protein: CASSQGAEVGGYTF; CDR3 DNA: TGTGCCAGCAGCCAAGGGGCCGAGGTTGGGGGCTACACCTTC
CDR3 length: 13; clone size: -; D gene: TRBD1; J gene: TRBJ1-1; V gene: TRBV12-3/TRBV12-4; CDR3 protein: CASSLAFRTGSFF; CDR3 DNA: TGTGCCAGCAGTTTAGCCTTCCGGACAGGATCTTTCTTT
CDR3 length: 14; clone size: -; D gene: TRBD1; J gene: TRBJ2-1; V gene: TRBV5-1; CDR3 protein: CASSLQGASNEQFF; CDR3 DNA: TGCGCCAGCAGCTTGCAGGGGGCTAGTAATGAGCAGTTCTTC
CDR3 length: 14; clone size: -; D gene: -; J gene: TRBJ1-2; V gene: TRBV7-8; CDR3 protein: CASCVEGSGYGYTF; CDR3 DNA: TGTGCCAGCTGCGTTGAGGGAAGTGGCTATGGCTACACCTTC
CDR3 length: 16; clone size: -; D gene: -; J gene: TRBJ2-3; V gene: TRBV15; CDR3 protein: CATSRGTGRGADTQYF; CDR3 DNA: TGTGCCACCAGCAGAGGGACAGGGAGGGGCGCAGATACGCAGTATTTT
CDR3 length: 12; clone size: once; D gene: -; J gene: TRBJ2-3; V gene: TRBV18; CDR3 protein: CASSPSTDTQYF; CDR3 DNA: TGTGCCAGCTCACCCAGCACAGATACGCAGTATTTT
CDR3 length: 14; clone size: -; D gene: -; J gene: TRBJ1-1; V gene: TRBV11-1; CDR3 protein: CASSLRPEDTEAFF; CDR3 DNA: TGTGCCAGCAGCTTGCGGCCGGAGGACACTGAAGCTTTCTTT
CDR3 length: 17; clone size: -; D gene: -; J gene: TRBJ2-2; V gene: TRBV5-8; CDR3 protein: CASSRDVGNPNTGELFF; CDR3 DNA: TGTGCCAGCAGCCGGGACGTTGGAAATCCGAACACCGGGGAGCTGTTTTTT